This T cell receptor beta chain was sequenced for a study of blood T cell repertoires in COVID-19. Whole-study context: Material from acute and convalescent COVID-19 was sourced from the United States, Italy and Spain.

After removal of 2 bases from V and 4 bases from J, the junction contained 2 bases not matched to a gene. The CDR3 is 14 residues long. CDR1 and CDR2 (germline): MNHEY, SVGAGI. The assay was immunoSEQ multiplex PCR, and TCRdb's table has in-frame clones only and misses some. The sample comprises around 120,000 clones, roughly nine tenths of which are singletons, and 3.5% to 5.5% rests with the top ten. The V gene is TRBV6-5, the J gene TRBJ1-1; TRBD1 agrees at 9 bases. This TCR came from a man in his fifties or sixties with COVID-19, enrolled during active disease. Sequencing input: peripheral blood. The CDR3 loop is CASSYGTGFTEAFF. CDR3 DNA: TGTGCCAGCAGTTACGGGACAGGGTTCACTGAAGCTTTCTTT.